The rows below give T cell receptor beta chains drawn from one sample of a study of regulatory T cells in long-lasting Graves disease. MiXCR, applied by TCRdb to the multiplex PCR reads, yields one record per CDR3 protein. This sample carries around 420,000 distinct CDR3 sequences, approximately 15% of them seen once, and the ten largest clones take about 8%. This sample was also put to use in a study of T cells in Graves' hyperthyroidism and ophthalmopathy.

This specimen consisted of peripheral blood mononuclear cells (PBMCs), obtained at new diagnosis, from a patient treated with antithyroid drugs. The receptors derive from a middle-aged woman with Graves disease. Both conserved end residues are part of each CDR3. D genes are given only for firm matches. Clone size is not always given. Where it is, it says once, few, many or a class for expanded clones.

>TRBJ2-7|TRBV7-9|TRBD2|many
CASSYGAGGSGSYEQYF
TGTGCCAGCAGCTATGGGGCTGGTGGTAGCGGGAGCTACGAGCAGTACTTC
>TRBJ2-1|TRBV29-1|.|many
CSVVARDKPIEQFF
TGCAGCGTTGTTGCGCGAGACAAGCCTATTGAGCAGTTCTTC
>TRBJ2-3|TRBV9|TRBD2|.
CASSVVPPRLAASTDAQYF
TGTGCCAGCAGCGTAGTACCCCCTCGACTAGCGGCTAGCACAGATGCGCAGTATTTT
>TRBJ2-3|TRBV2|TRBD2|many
CASSEELAGKSTDTQYF
TGTGCCAGCAGTGAGGAACTAGCGGGGAAATCCACAGATACGCAGTATTTT
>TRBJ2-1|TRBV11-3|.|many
CASSFGNRDIGRNEQFF
TGTGCCAGCAGCTTTGGAAACAGGGATATCGGTCGCAATGAGCAGTTCTTC
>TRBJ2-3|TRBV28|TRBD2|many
CASSLAGVTTDTQYF
TGTGCCAGCAGTTTAGCGGGAGTTACGACAGATACGCAGTATTTT
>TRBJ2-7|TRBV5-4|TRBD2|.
CASSFGAGDEQYF
TGTGCCAGCAGCTTCGGAGCGGGAGACGAGCAGTACTTC
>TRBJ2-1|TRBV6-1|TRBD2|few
CASRWEGSYNEQFF
TGTGCCAGCAGATGGGAGGGTTCCTACAATGAGCAGTTCTTC
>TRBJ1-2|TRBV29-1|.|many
CSVDQGNGYTF
TGCAGCGTTGATCAGGGTAATGGCTACACCTTC
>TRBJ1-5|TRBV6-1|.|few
CASSEGVQPQHF
TGTGCCAGCAGTGAAGGGGTTCAGCCCCAGCATTTT
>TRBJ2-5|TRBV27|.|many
CAGLNFLGPQEETQYF
TGTGCCGGACTGAATTTTTTGGGACCGCAGGAAGAGACCCAGTACTTC
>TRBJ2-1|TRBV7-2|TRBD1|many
CASSYGTGRNEQFF
TGTGCCAGCAGCTATGGGACAGGGAGGAATGAGCAGTTCTTC
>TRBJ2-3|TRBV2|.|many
CANEAQRDTQYF
TGTGCCAACGAGGCACAACGGGATACGCAGTATTTT
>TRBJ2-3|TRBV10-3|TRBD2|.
CAISSGSRSDTQYF
TGTGCCATTTCTAGCGGGAGTCGGTCAGATACGCAGTATTTT
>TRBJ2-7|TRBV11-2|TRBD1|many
CASSPRTGGPYEQYF
TGTGCCAGCAGTCCTCGGACAGGGGGCCCCTACGAGCAGTACTTC
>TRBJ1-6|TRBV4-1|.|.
CASSQGDSGFTGSPLHF
TGCGCCAGCAGCCAAGGGGACTCAGGGTTTACGGGGTCACCCCTCCACTTT
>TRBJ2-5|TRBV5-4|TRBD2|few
CASSTRLAGTQYF
TGTGCCAGCAGCACCCGACTAGCGGGGACCCAGTACTTC
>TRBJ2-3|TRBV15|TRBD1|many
CATSRDIGTGTTDTQYF
TGTGCCACCAGCAGAGATATCGGGACAGGGACCACAGATACGCAGTATTTT
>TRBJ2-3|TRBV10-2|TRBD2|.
CASRPSGLAGESGRTDTQYF
TGCGCCAGCAGACCTTCGGGACTAGCGGGAGAGAGTGGAAGAACAGATACGCAGTATTTT
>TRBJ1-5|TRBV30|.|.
CAWSVGPGNQPQHF
TGTGCCTGGAGTGTCGGCCCCGGCAATCAGCCCCAGCATTTT
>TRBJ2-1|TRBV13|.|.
CASSSRLSGYNEQFF
TGTGCCAGCAGCTCCCGCCTGTCGGGGTACAATGAGCAGTTCTTC
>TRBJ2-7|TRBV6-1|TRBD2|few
CASRAGTSGYYEQYF
TGTGCCAGCAGGGCCGGGACTAGCGGTTACTACGAGCAGTACTTC
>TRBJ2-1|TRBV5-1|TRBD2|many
CASSLRTSAYNEQFF
TGCGCCAGCAGCTTGCGGACTAGCGCGTACAATGAGCAGTTCTTC
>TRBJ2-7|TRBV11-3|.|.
CASSSRGGNEQYF
TGTGCCAGCAGCTCCCGCGGGGGCAACGAGCAGTACTTC
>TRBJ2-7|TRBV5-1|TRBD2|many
CASSLEASGRSYEQYF
TGCGCCAGCAGCTTGGAGGCTAGCGGGAGAAGTTACGAGCAGTACTTC
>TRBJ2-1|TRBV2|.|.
CASRVQSGRLRHEQFF
TGTGCCAGCAGAGTTCAATCCGGACGATTAAGACATGAGCAGTTCTTC
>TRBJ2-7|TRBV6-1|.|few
CASSELGTGYEQYF
TGTGCCAGCAGTGAATTGGGCACCGGCTACGAGCAGTACTTC
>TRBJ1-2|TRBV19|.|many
CASSPQDHYGYTF
TGTGCCAGTAGTCCTCAGGACCATTATGGCTACACCTTC
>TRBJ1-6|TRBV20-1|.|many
CSASLGGYSPLHF
TGCAGTGCTAGCCTGGGGGGCTATTCACCCCTCCACTTT
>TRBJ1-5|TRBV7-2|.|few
CASSLEGLDQPQHF
TGTGCCAGCAGCTTAGAGGGGTTGGATCAGCCCCAGCATTTT
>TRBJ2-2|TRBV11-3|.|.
CASSFYLSGRELFF
TGTGCCAGCAGCTTCTACTTATCTGGGCGGGAGCTGTTTTTT
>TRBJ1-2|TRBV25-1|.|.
CASSEYYRVDEYSYTF
TGTGCCAGCAGTGAATATTACCGGGTGGACGAGTATAGCTACACCTTC
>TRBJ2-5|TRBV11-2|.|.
CASSMRDSGETQYF
TGTGCCAGCAGTATGAGGGACTCCGGGGAGACCCAGTACTTC
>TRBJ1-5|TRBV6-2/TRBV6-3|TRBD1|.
CATTAGTGVGSNQPQHF
TGTGCCACCACTGCCGGGACAGGGGTCGGGAGCAATCAGCCCCAGCATTTT
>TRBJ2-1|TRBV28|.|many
CASSLRGINNEQFF
TGTGCCAGCAGTTTACGCGGGATCAACAATGAGCAGTTCTTC
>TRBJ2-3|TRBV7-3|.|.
CASSPRGGELYF
TGTGCCAGCAGCCCGAGAGGGGGGGAGTTGTATTTT
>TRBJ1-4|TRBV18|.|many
CASSPPGTRNEKLFF
TGTGCCAGCTCACCACCCGGGACGCGAAATGAAAAACTGTTTTTT
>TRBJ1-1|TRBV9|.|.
CASSVWGSGTPNTEAFF
TGTGCCAGCAGCGTCTGGGGTTCCGGGACACCAAACACTGAAGCTTTCTTT
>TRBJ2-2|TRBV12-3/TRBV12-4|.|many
CASTPSGYNTGELFF
TGTGCCAGCACCCCTTCCGGCTACAACACCGGGGAGCTGTTTTTT
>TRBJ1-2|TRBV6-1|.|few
CASSPGMGYTF
TGTGCCAGCAGTCCCGGAATGGGCTACACCTTC
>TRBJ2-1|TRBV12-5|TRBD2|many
CASGSSPGGGYNEQFF
TGTGCTAGTGGTTCCTCCCCCGGCGGGGGGTACAATGAGCAGTTCTTC
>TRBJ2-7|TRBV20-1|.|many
CSAISGVEQYF
TGCAGTGCTATCTCCGGGGTCGAGCAGTACTTC